The next 17 T cell receptor beta chains were all read from a single sample in a study of T cell responses to AZD1222 COVID-19 vaccine. The assay was immunoSEQ multiplex PCR, and TCRdb's table has in-frame clones only and misses some. The data contain over 65,000 clones, approximately 78% of them seen just once; the ten biggest clones take up about 21%. The source material was peripheral blood, sampled on day 0 of AZD1222 vaccination. These TCRs come from an adult in good health.

The chain carries TRBV7-9 and TRBJ2-2, with 8 bases aligning to TRBD2. This CDR3 has 16 residues. V lost 3 bases and J lost 0; bases outside the gene matches: 3. Germline V CDR1 and CDR2: SEHNR, FQNEAQ (reference sequence). The CDR3 DNA reads TGTGCCAGCAGCTTCCCGGGACTAGCGAACACCGGGGAGCTGTTTTTT. It encodes CASSFPGLANTGELFF.

The V and J genes are TRBV6-5 and TRBJ1-2, with D possibly TRBD1 on 5 matching bases. CDR3 length equals 13 residues. In germline, CDR1 is MNHEY, CDR2 SVGAGI. Trimming left V 7 bases short and J 3 bases short, with 12 bases between. The CDR3 sequence: CASKSGDYYGYTF. In nucleotides, the CDR3 is TGTGCCAGCAAATCGGGGGACTACTATGGCTACACCTTC.

This clone was detected ten times or more. V gene TRBV19 combines with J gene TRBJ2-7, with 7 bases fitting TRBD1. CDR3 length equals 11 residues. J gave up 5 bases and V 7 bases, and 2 bases lay outside the gene matches. Per germline, CDR1 LNHDA and CDR2 SQIVND (reference sequence). CDR3 amino acids: CASTQGDEQYF. The CDR3, as DNA: TGTGCCAGTACCCAGGGGGACGAGCAGTACTTC.

V is TRBV19 and J is TRBJ2-5; D tentatively fits TRBD1 or TRBD2 (6 bases each). This CDR3 comprises 14 residues. V gave up 4 bases and J gave up 3 bases, with 12 bases separating them. CDR1 LNHDA and CDR2 SQIVND come from the germline V gene (reference sequence). The DNA of the CDR3 is TGTGCCAGTAGTACCCTAGGGGGGAAAGAGACCCAGTACTTC. It encodes CASSTLGGKETQYF. Full variable domain (rest looked up from reference TRBV19 and TRBJ2-5): DGGITQSPKYLFRKEGQNVTLSCEQNLNHDAMYWYRQDPGQGLRLIYYSQIVNDFQKGDIAEGYSVSREKKESFPLTVTSAQKNPTAFYLCASSTLGGKETQYFGPGTRLLVL.

This rearrangement joins TRBV28 to TRBJ2-4, with TRBD2 identical over 10 bases. The V segment lost 6 bases and the J segment 3 bases; nucleotides outside the gene matches: 23. The germline gives CDR1 MDHEN, CDR2 SYDVKM. This CDR3 contains 21 residues. The CDR3 DNA reads TGTGCCAGCAGCCCAGCCTGGGGGCGGGCTAGCGGGAGTTTGGTCAAAAACATTCAGTACTTC. This gives the protein CASSPAWGRASGSLVKNIQYF.

The chain couples TRBV7-9 to TRBJ1-2; D unresolved. The V end lost 1 base, the J end lost 8 bases, and 5 bases lay between the germline ends. The CDR3 runs 11 residues. The germline V gene encodes CDR1 SEHNR and CDR2 FQNEAQ (reference sequence). CDR3 DNA: TGTGCCAGCAGCTTAGGCCCGGGCTACACCTTC. Translated: CASSLGPGYTF.

The V and J genes are TRBV6-2 or TRBV6-3 and TRBJ1-2; D gene ambiguous. The CDR3 contains 15 residues. CDR1 is MNHEY, CDR2 SVGEGT, per germline. Trimming removed 6 bases at V and 3 bases at J, with 17 bases between. CDR3 DNA: TGTGCCAGCAGCTATACTGGGGTTCGGGACTATGGCTACACCTTC. Amino acids: CASSYTGVRDYGYTF.

V and J are TRBV7-6 and TRBJ2-2; a weak D match, TRBD2 (6 bases). Germline-derived CDR1 and CDR2 are SGHVS and FNYEAQ. This CDR3 contains 15 residues. Trimming left V 8 bases short and J 2 bases short, with 15 bases between. The CDR3, as DNA: TGTGCCAGCGGGAGGAGCCCAGCCAACACCGGGGAGCTGTTTTTT. Translated: CASGRSPANTGELFF.

The V gene is TRBV11-3, the J gene TRBJ1-5; D gene unclear. Trimming stripped 5 bases from V and 3 bases from J, with 11 bases between. This CDR3 comprises 14 residues. Germline CDR1 is SGHNT and CDR2 is YENEEA. The CDR3 sequence is CASSARHNNQPQHF. The CDR3, as DNA: TGTGCCAGCAGCGCCCGGCACAACAATCAGCCCCAGCATTTT.

The chain links TRBV27 to TRBJ2-5; 7 bases fit TRBD2. The germline V gene encodes CDR1 MNHEY and CDR2 SMNVEV (reference sequence). This CDR3 has 13 amino acids. The V and J ends lost 8 bases and 5 bases, in that order; junction bases with no gene match: 8. The CDR3 region has the DNA TGTGCCAGCCACAACAGCGGGGAGGAGACCCAGTACTTC. Its protein product is CASHNSGEETQYF.

The chain couples TRBV9 to TRBJ2-7; TRBD2 matches 8 bases. Germline lookup yields CDR1 SGDLS and CDR2 YYNGEE. V lost 1 base to trimming and J lost 6 bases; unmatched junction nucleotides: 9. The CDR3 length is 15 residues. This CDR3 is CASSVSPAGVGEQYF. The DNA for the CDR3 is TGTGCCAGCAGCGTAAGTCCAGCGGGAGTAGGCGAGCAGTACTTC.

This clone turned up a few times. CDR3 protein: CARGGGKRCPDTQYF. The CDR3 DNA reads as TGTGCCAGAGGCGGGGGGAAGAGGTGCCCAGATACGCAGTATTTT. The chain uses TRBV28 and TRBJ2-3; 8 bases map to TRBD2. The CDR3 spans 15 residues. Germline V gives CDR1 MDHEN, CDR2 SYDVKM. The J segment lost 4 bases and the V segment lost 9 bases, leaving 12 bases of the junction unmatched.

This chain connects TRBV19 to TRBJ2-7; 7 bases align to TRBD2. Germline CDR1 is LNHDA and CDR2 is SQIVND (reference sequence). The CDR3 totals 15 residues. With 6 bases clipped from V and 9 bases from J, the junction kept 17 bases outside the gene matches. CDR3 DNA sequence: TGTGCCAGTAGCATACACGGGAGGCGGGAGTTTGGGCAGTACTTC. Amino acid sequence: CASSIHGRREFGQYF.

This chain links TRBV21-1 with TRBJ2-7; the DNA was not used to check the table's D call, TRBD1. TRBV21-1 is noted as a pseudogene. This CDR3 spans 17 amino acids. As DNA, the CDR3 is TGTGCCAGCATACCGTCCCCAAAGGACAGGGGTTCCGACGAGCAGTACTTC. Protein: CASIPSPKDRGSDEQYF.

This sequence joins TRBV7-9 and TRBJ1-2; tentative D call: TRBD1 (6 bases). Germline V CDR1 and CDR2: SEHNR, FQNEAQ (reference sequence). V lost 1 base, J lost 0 bases, and 21 bases lay in between. This CDR3 is 19 amino acids long. The CDR3 DNA reads as TGTGCCAGCAGCTTAGTTCGACTACAGGGAAAATTAGCTAACTATGGCTACACCTTC. Its protein product is CASSLVRLQGKLANYGYTF.

This chain links TRBV5-1 with TRBJ2-1, with 10 bases matching TRBD2. The V gene end was trimmed by 5 bases and the J gene end by 0 bases; junction bases not matched to a gene: 11. Per germline, CDR1 SGHRS and CDR2 YFSETQ. The CDR3 is made up of 18 amino acids. The CDR3 DNA reads TGCGCCAGCAGTCAACATGCCGCTAGCGGGGGCTCCTACAATGAGCAGTTCTTC. It encodes CASSQHAASGGSYNEQFF.

This clone was detected a few times. The CDR3 here is CASSVAGFLGYTF. The CDR3 DNA reads as TGTGCCAGCAGCGTAGCCGGGTTTCTTGGCTACACCTTC. V gene TRBV9 combines with J gene TRBJ1-2; D uncertain. CDR3 length: 13 amino acids. V lost 0 bases and J 7 bases, leaving 10 bases between the germline ends. Germline V gene data show CDR1 as SGDLS and CDR2 as YYNGEE.